The 2 T cell receptor beta chains below were found in one sample sequenced in a study of shared clonotypes between healthy human individuals. Sequencing was performed with immunoSEQ multiplex PCR; in TCRdb, only in-frame clones are kept and a portion is missing. The sample shows about 2.1 million clones, about 93% of them seen only once. Naivety among CD8 cells was defined by CD45RO negativity and positive CCR7 selection, thereby excluding terminally differentiated effector memory CD45RA+ cells. The sample taken for sequencing was naive CD8+ T cells from PBMCs. The receptor source for this set is a man in his late teens or twenties in good health. Some clones in this sample may be carry-over from other donors' samples.

This CDR3 is CASSPGSGYEQYF. CDR3 DNA sequence: TGTGCCAGCAGTCCAGGGTCAGGATACGAGCAGTACTTC. The chain uses TRBV6-6 and TRBJ2-7, with TRBD1 as a possible D gene (5 bases). Germline assignment: CDR1 MNHNY and CDR2 SVGAGI (reference sequence). CDR3 length: 13 residues. V was cut by 5 bases and J by 4 bases, with 12 bases left in between.

A note on this clone: Other DNA sequences within the sample encode an identical CDR3. V is TRBV28 and J is TRBJ1-1, with D unclear. CDR1 MDHEN and CDR2 SYDVKM come from the germline V gene. V was trimmed by 5 bases and J by 0 bases, leaving 10 bases between them. This CDR3 has 14 residues. CDR3 nucleotides: TGTGCCAGCAGTGTCAGGAGGGTGAACACTGAAGCTTTCTTT. Protein sequence: CASSVRRVNTEAFF.